These 19 T cell receptor beta chains share one sample of origin, sequenced in a study of cytomegalovirus exposure and HLA in healthy donors. Primers included in the PCR were 60 Vbeta and 13 Jbeta primers. This table comes from immunoSEQ multiplex PCR, and its TCRdb copy is limited to in-frame clones, with some not included. The repertoire holds approximately 140,000 clones, with 80% as singletons. The specimen was PBMCs. These receptors originate from a male donor in good health and CMV-seropositive.

This chain joins TRBV30 and TRBJ2-2, with D perhaps TRBD1 (5 bases). This CDR3 is 12 amino acids long. Per germline, CDR1 GTSNPN and CDR2 SVGIG (reference sequence). The V end was cut by 3 bases, the J end by 6 bases, with 8 bases between. This chain's CDR3 is CAWRAGPGELFF. CDR3 sequence (DNA): TGTGCCTGGAGGGCAGGGCCCGGGGAGCTGTTTTTT.

This clone was detected a few times. The chain employs TRBV7-3 and TRBJ1-5; TRBD1 is a possible D gene (5 bases). Germline V gene lookup returns CDR1 SGHTA and CDR2 FQGTGA. This CDR3 region has 15 residues. The V end lost 2 bases, the J end lost 0 bases, and 8 bases lay between the germline ends. This chain's CDR3 is CASSLSGHSNQPQHF. CDR3 sequence (DNA): TGTGCCAGCAGCTTATCAGGACATAGCAATCAGCCCCAGCATTTT.

The chain has TRBV6-5 and TRBJ1-2; D might be TRBD1 (5 bases). Per germline, CDR1 MNHEY and CDR2 SVGAGI. Trimming left V 6 bases short and J 8 bases short, with 19 bases between. The CDR3 totals 14 residues. The CDR3 is CASSRSLGADGYTF. The CDR3 region has the DNA TGTGCCAGCAGCCGTTCGTTAGGGGCGGACGGCTACACCTTC.

The rearrangement uses TRBV11-2 and TRBJ1-3; D gene ambiguous. V lost 2 bases and J lost 0, with 11 bases in between. Per the germline V gene, CDR1 is SGHAT and CDR2 is FQNNGV. This CDR3 region has 16 residues. CDR3 bases: TGTGCCAGCAGCTTACTGGGCAGAGACTCTGGAAACACCATATATTTT. The encoded protein is CASSLLGRDSGNTIYF.

This clone was seen once. The chain recombines TRBV2 with TRBJ2-5; the match to TRBD2 covers 8 bases. The last part of the DNA fits TRBJ2-7 better; the J call may be wrong. The CDR3 is 13 residues long. Germline CDR1 reads SNHLY; CDR2 reads FYNNEI. The CDR3, as DNA: TGTGCCAGCACCGGGGGGGCGTCGCACGAGCAGTACTTC. It encodes CASTGGASHEQYF.

Only a few counts were recorded for this clone. J is TRBJ1-4 and V is TRBV5-6, with D hard to call. Germline CDR1 SGHDT, CDR2 YYEEEE. The ends were cut back, 4 bases at V and 7 bases at J, with 8 bases in the middle. This CDR3 is built from 12 residues. CDR3 amino acids: CASSKFGEKLFF. The CDR3 region has the DNA TGTGCCAGCAGCAAGTTCGGTGAAAAACTGTTTTTT.

The chain joins TRBV15 to TRBJ2-7; possible D gene TRBD2, 5 bases. Per the germline V gene, CDR1 is LNHNV and CDR2 is YYDKDF (reference sequence). The CDR3 is 11 residues long. V was pared by 1 base and J by 8 bases, with 6 bases between. This chain's CDR3 is CATSRAGKQYF. CDR3 DNA sequence: TGTGCCACCAGCAGAGCGGGGAAGCAGTACTTC.

This chain links TRBV5-1 with TRBJ1-1, with unresolved D. Trimming pared 0 bases from V and 1 base from J, leaving 4 bases between. From germline, CDR1 is SGHRS and CDR2 YFSETQ. The CDR3 length is 13 residues. For the CDR3, the DNA is TGCGCCAGCAGCTTGGCAGAGAACACTGAAGCTTTCTTT. Its translation is CASSLAENTEAFF.

The chain uses TRBV10-3 and TRBJ2-5; D ambiguous. V gave up 2 bases and J gave up 1 base, with 8 bases separating them. The germline gives CDR1 ENHRY, CDR2 SYGVKD. The CDR3 is made up of 14 amino acids. CDR3 DNA sequence: TGTGCCATCAGTGAGGAGATATCCCAAGAGACCCAGTACTTC. Its translation: CAISEEISQETQYF.

The genes are TRBV4-1 and TRBJ1-1; no reliable D call. Between the trimmed V and J ends, which lost 3 bases and 7 bases, there was a span of 9 bases. CDR1 and CDR2 (germline): MGHRA, YSYEKL. This CDR3 spans 12 amino acids. The chain's CDR3 is CASSHTSFEAFF. CDR3 sequence (DNA): TGCGCCAGCAGCCATACGAGCTTTGAAGCTTTCTTT.

CDR3 region: CASSGVPGTGVHEQFF. In DNA, the CDR3 is TGTGCCAGCAGTGGAGTTCCCGGGACAGGGGTTCATGAGCAGTTCTTC. V is TRBV25-1 and J is TRBJ2-1; 10 bases agree with TRBD1. This CDR3 spans 16 amino acids. The trim removed 4 bases at V and 8 bases at J, leaving 11 bases unmatched. Germline loops: CDR1 MGHDK, CDR2 SYGVNS.

The chain is built from TRBV11-2 and TRBJ2-1; TRBD2 is a possible D gene (6 bases). The CDR3 extends over 14 amino acids. Per the germline V gene, CDR1 is SGHAT and CDR2 is FQNNGV. V shed 5 bases and J shed 4 bases, with 12 bases lying between them. CDR3 DNA sequence: TGTGCCAGCAGCCTCACTAGCATGTACAATGAGCAGTTCTTC. Protein: CASSLTSMYNEQFF.

The chain couples TRBV6-6 to TRBJ2-2; D perhaps matches TRBD2 (6 bases). This CDR3 is 16 amino acids long. The V gene's germline CDR1 is MNHNY and CDR2 SVGAGI (reference sequence). V was shortened by 7 bases and J by 1 base, with 16 bases between the two germline ends. CDR3 nucleotides: TGTGCCAGCAACGATGGGGGTAGCGGGAACACCGGGGAGCTGTTTTTT. This codes for CASNDGGSGNTGELFF.

V gene TRBV30 combines with J gene TRBJ2-3, with TRBD1 as a possible D gene (6 bases). CDR3 length: 17 amino acids. V was trimmed by 2 bases and J by 0 bases, leaving 18 bases between them. CDR1 is GTSNPN and CDR2 is SVGIG in the germline V gene (reference sequence). The CDR3 reads CAWSIPWGRSSTDTQYF. CDR3 DNA sequence: TGTGCCTGGAGTATCCCCTGGGGGCGGTCAAGCACAGATACGCAGTATTTT. The variable domain in full, completed from reference TRBV30 and TRBJ2-3, reads SQTIHQWPATLVQPVGSPLSLECTVEGTSNPNLYWYRQAAGRGLQLLFYSVGIGQISSEVPQNLSASRPQDRQFILSSKKLLLSDSGFYLCAWSIPWGRSSTDTQYFGPGTRLTVL.

This clone appeared a few times. CDR3 sequence: CASSYSGTGPYEQYF. The CDR3 DNA reads as TGTGCCAGCAGTTACTCGGGGACAGGTCCCTACGAGCAGTACTTC. V is TRBV6-5 and J is TRBJ2-7; 8 positions agree with TRBD1. There are 15 residues in the CDR3. J was trimmed by 2 bases and V by 0 bases; bases with no gene match: 3. Germline CDR1 reads MNHEY; CDR2 reads SVGAGI.

The V gene is TRBV27, the J gene TRBJ1-1; perhaps TRBD1 as D (5 bases). The V and J ends lost 2 bases and 2 bases respectively, with 6 bases between them. Per germline, CDR1 MNHEY and CDR2 SMNVEV (reference sequence). The CDR3 is made up of 13 amino acids. CDR3 sequence: CASSLTGNTEAFF. CDR3 nucleotides: TGTGCCAGCAGTTTAACAGGTAACACTGAAGCTTTCTTT.

The chain combines TRBV5-1 with TRBJ2-7; TRBD2 aligns across 16 bases. The CDR3 runs 17 residues. CDR1 and CDR2 (germline): SGHRS, YFSETQ. V lost 4 bases to trimming and J lost 0 bases; unmatched junction nucleotides: 4. The CDR3 reads CASSPGLAGGHSYEQYF. In DNA form, the CDR3 reads TGCGCCAGCAGCCCGGGACTAGCGGGGGGGCACTCCTACGAGCAGTACTTC. The whole variable domain, filled in from reference TRBV5-1 and TRBJ2-7, reads KAGVTQTPRYLIKTRGQQVTLSCSPISGHRSVSWYQQTPGQGLQFLFEYFSETQRNKGNFPGRFSGRQFSNSRSEMNVSTLELGDSALYLCASSPGLAGGHSYEQYFGPGTRLTVT.

This chain joins TRBV21-1 and TRBJ1-2. TRBV21-1 is a known pseudogene. The CDR3 has 17 amino acids. The CDR3 DNA sequence: TGTGCCAGCAGCAAAGTTGGATTACGACGGAGGGAAGATGGCTACACCTTC. Translation gives CASSKVGLRRREDGYTF.

The rearrangement links TRBV19 to TRBJ1-1; D unresolved. Per the germline V gene, CDR1 is LNHDA and CDR2 is SQIVND (reference sequence). Trimming cost V 10 bases and J 0 bases, with 12 bases left between them. The CDR3 has 13 residues. The CDR3 DNA sequence: TGTGCCACCAGCCAGAGGGTGAACACTGAAGCTTTCTTT. Amino acid sequence: CATSQRVNTEAFF.